A selection of T cell receptor beta chains follows, all from one sample in a study of glioma-infiltrating T cells after dendritic cell vaccination. Repertoires were generated with immunoSEQ multiplex PCR, while TCRdb's copy carries only in-frame clones and drops some. The sample includes tens of thousands of clones, less than 85% of them seen just once. Material: blood, obtained after dendritic cell vaccination. These receptors were taken from a human donor with glioblastoma. The CDR3 runs from the conserved cysteine through the conserved F or W. Fields, in order: D gene, clone size, J gene, V gene, CDR3 protein, CDR3 DNA. D genes are given only for firm matches. Some rows have no size entry. The others give once, few or many, or a class for an expanded clone.

D gene: TRBD2
clone size: .
J gene: TRBJ2-3
V gene: TRBV7-3
CDR3 protein: CASSPHPRLAGEADTQYF
CDR3 DNA: TGTGCCAGCAGCCCTCACCCCCGACTAGCGGGAGAGGCAGATACGCAGTATTTT

D gene: .
clone size: .
J gene: TRBJ1-5
V gene: TRBV10-3
CDR3 protein: CAISVGQDSNQPQHF
CDR3 DNA: TGTGCCATCAGTGTGGGGCAAGATAGCAATCAGCCCCAGCATTTT

D gene: TRBD1
clone size: .
J gene: TRBJ2-7
V gene: TRBV6-1
CDR3 protein: CASGTGREQYF
CDR3 DNA: TGTGCCAGCGGGACAGGGCGGGAGCAGTACTTC

D gene: TRBD1
clone size: .
J gene: TRBJ1-4
V gene: TRBV14
CDR3 protein: CASSQRTGGSEKLFF
CDR3 DNA: TGTGCCAGCAGCCAGCGGACAGGGGGTAGTGAAAAACTGTTTTTT

D gene: TRBD2
clone size: .
J gene: TRBJ2-5
V gene: TRBV5-4
CDR3 protein: CASSLGGGGRETQYF
CDR3 DNA: TGTGCCAGCAGCTTGGGCGGGGGGGGTCGAGAGACCCAGTACTTC

D gene: .
clone size: .
J gene: TRBJ1-1
V gene: TRBV19
CDR3 protein: CASSFPSSGNTEAFF
CDR3 DNA: TGTGCCAGTAGTTTCCCCTCCAGCGGGAACACTGAAGCTTTCTTT

D gene: TRBD2
clone size: .
J gene: TRBJ2-3
V gene: TRBV7-8
CDR3 protein: CASGAGGGDTQYF
CDR3 DNA: TGTGCCAGCGGAGCGGGGGGAGGGGATACGCAGTATTTT

D gene: TRBD1
clone size: once
J gene: TRBJ2-2
V gene: TRBV7-6
CDR3 protein: CASKDGTGTNTGELFF
CDR3 DNA: TGTGCCAGCAAGGATGGGACAGGCACGAACACCGGGGAGCTGTTTTTT

D gene: TRBD1
clone size: .
J gene: TRBJ1-3
V gene: TRBV7-8
CDR3 protein: CASSTIGPTTGASGNTIYF
CDR3 DNA: TGTGCCAGCAGCACTATAGGACCGACGACAGGGGCCTCTGGAAACACCATATATTTT

D gene: .
clone size: .
J gene: TRBJ1-5
V gene: TRBV30
CDR3 protein: CAWGRQVSNQPQHF
CDR3 DNA: TGTGCCTGGGGCCGACAGGTTAGCAATCAGCCCCAGCATTTT

D gene: .
clone size: .
J gene: TRBJ1-1
V gene: TRBV29-1
CDR3 protein: CSVPPVSLLNTEAFF
CDR3 DNA: TGCAGCGTCCCCCCTGTGAGTCTGTTGAACACTGAAGCTTTCTTT

D gene: .
clone size: .
J gene: TRBJ2-1
V gene: TRBV11-3
CDR3 protein: CASSFDGLAGGEQFF
CDR3 DNA: TGTGCCAGCAGCTTCGACGGACTAGCAGGGGGGGAGCAGTTCTTC

D gene: .
clone size: .
J gene: TRBJ2-1
V gene: TRBV7-3
CDR3 protein: CASSIGANNEQFF
CDR3 DNA: TGTGCCAGCAGTATAGGGGCAAACAATGAGCAGTTCTTC

D gene: .
clone size: .
J gene: TRBJ1-3
V gene: TRBV20-1
CDR3 protein: CSARTGNTIYF
CDR3 DNA: TGCAGTGCTAGAACAGGAAACACCATATATTTT

D gene: TRBD1
clone size: .
J gene: TRBJ2-1
V gene: TRBV19
CDR3 protein: CASDRGRGSYNEQFF
CDR3 DNA: TGTGCCAGCGACAGGGGCCGAGGTTCCTACAATGAGCAGTTCTTC

D gene: .
clone size: .
J gene: TRBJ1-5
V gene: TRBV5-1
CDR3 protein: CASSLDYSNQPQHF
CDR3 DNA: TGCGCCAGCAGCTTGGATTATAGCAATCAGCCCCAGCATTTT

D gene: .
clone size: .
J gene: TRBJ1-5
V gene: TRBV28
CDR3 protein: CASRMEGQGHQPQHF
CDR3 DNA: TGTGCCAGCAGAATGGAGGGGCAGGGTCATCAGCCCCAGCATTTT

D gene: TRBD1
clone size: .
J gene: TRBJ2-1
V gene: TRBV13
CDR3 protein: CASSSTGQGNNEQFF
CDR3 DNA: TGTGCCAGCAGCTCAACGGGACAGGGGAACAATGAGCAGTTCTTC

D gene: .
clone size: .
J gene: TRBJ2-1
V gene: TRBV9
CDR3 protein: CASSAARDYYNEQFF
CDR3 DNA: TGTGCCAGCAGCGCCGCCAGAGACTATTACAATGAGCAGTTCTTC

D gene: TRBD2
clone size: .
J gene: TRBJ2-2
V gene: TRBV5-1
CDR3 protein: CASSLLAGATGELFF
CDR3 DNA: TGCGCCAGCAGCCTCCTAGCGGGGGCCACCGGGGAGCTGTTTTTT

D gene: TRBD2
clone size: few
J gene: TRBJ2-3
V gene: TRBV11-2
CDR3 protein: CASSVSGASTDTQYF
CDR3 DNA: TGTGCCAGCAGCGTTAGCGGGGCCAGCACAGATACGCAGTATTTT

D gene: .
clone size: .
J gene: TRBJ2-6
V gene: TRBV28
CDR3 protein: CASRSRSGANVLTF
CDR3 DNA: TGTGCCAGCAGATCCCGGTCAGGGGCCAACGTCCTGACTTTC

D gene: TRBD1
clone size: .
J gene: TRBJ1-2
V gene: TRBV6-5
CDR3 protein: CASSYRGQGAGYGYTF
CDR3 DNA: TGTGCCAGCAGTTATCGAGGACAGGGGGCGGGCTATGGCTACACCTTC

D gene: .
clone size: .
J gene: TRBJ2-7
V gene: TRBV5-4
CDR3 protein: CASSLNSYEQYF
CDR3 DNA: TGTGCCAGCAGCCTAAACTCCTACGAGCAGTACTTC

D gene: .
clone size: .
J gene: TRBJ2-3
V gene: TRBV4-3
CDR3 protein: CASSQTSARDSDTQYF
CDR3 DNA: TGCGCCAGCAGCCAAACAAGCGCCCGGGATTCAGATACGCAGTATTTT

D gene: .
clone size: .
J gene: TRBJ2-5
V gene: TRBV25-1
CDR3 protein: CASSGALQETQYF
CDR3 DNA: TGTGCCAGCAGTGGCGCCCTGCAAGAGACCCAGTACTTC

D gene: TRBD1
clone size: .
J gene: TRBJ2-3
V gene: TRBV30
CDR3 protein: CAWRGQDTDTQYF
CDR3 DNA: TGTGCCTGGAGGGGACAGGACACAGATACGCAGTATTTT

D gene: TRBD1
clone size: .
J gene: TRBJ2-7
V gene: TRBV19
CDR3 protein: CASSIGDRGLEQYF
CDR3 DNA: TGTGCCAGTAGTATCGGTGACAGGGGGCTCGAGCAGTACTTC

D gene: .
clone size: .
J gene: TRBJ2-1
V gene: TRBV6-1
CDR3 protein: CASSEGSGHNEQFF
CDR3 DNA: TGTGCCAGCAGTGAAGGGAGCGGGCACAATGAGCAGTTCTTC

D gene: .
clone size: .
J gene: TRBJ2-7
V gene: TRBV5-1
CDR3 protein: CASSLMTVSPYEQYF
CDR3 DNA: TGCGCCAGCAGCTTGATGACAGTTTCGCCCTACGAGCAGTACTTC

D gene: .
clone size: once
J gene: TRBJ2-2
V gene: TRBV27
CDR3 protein: CASSLFIRQGMFAGELFF
CDR3 DNA: TGTGCCAGCAGTTTATTTATACGGCAGGGTATGTTCGCCGGGGAGCTGTTTTTT

D gene: .
clone size: .
J gene: TRBJ2-1
V gene: TRBV29-1
CDR3 protein: CSVQSGTYNEQFF
CDR3 DNA: TGCAGCGTCCAATCCGGGACCTACAATGAGCAGTTCTTC

D gene: TRBD2
clone size: once
J gene: TRBJ2-1
V gene: TRBV28
CDR3 protein: CASSSGLAGGSYNEQFF
CDR3 DNA: TGTGCCAGCAGTTCGGGACTAGCGGGAGGCTCCTACAATGAGCAGTTCTTC

D gene: .
clone size: .
J gene: TRBJ2-2
V gene: TRBV13
CDR3 protein: CASSLSGLAETGELFF
CDR3 DNA: TGTGCCAGCAGCTTAAGTGGGCTAGCAGAGACCGGGGAGCTGTTTTTT

D gene: .
clone size: .
J gene: TRBJ2-7
V gene: TRBV15
CDR3 protein: CATSPKADGSYEQYF
CDR3 DNA: TGTGCCACCAGCCCCAAAGCGGATGGGTCCTACGAGCAGTACTTC

D gene: TRBD1
clone size: .
J gene: TRBJ1-1
V gene: TRBV5-1
CDR3 protein: CASSSRQGGRNTEAFF
CDR3 DNA: TGCGCCAGCAGCAGCCGACAGGGTGGACGGAACACTGAAGCTTTCTTT

D gene: TRBD1
clone size: .
J gene: TRBJ1-2
V gene: TRBV6-6
CDR3 protein: CASNDRDRAGNYGYTF
CDR3 DNA: TGTGCCAGCAATGACCGGGACAGGGCGGGAAACTATGGCTACACCTTC

D gene: TRBD1
clone size: .
J gene: TRBJ2-3
V gene: TRBV5-1
CDR3 protein: CASSSRQGEDTDTQYF
CDR3 DNA: TGCGCCAGCAGCTCTAGACAGGGGGAGGACACAGATACGCAGTATTTT

D gene: .
clone size: few
J gene: TRBJ2-7
V gene: TRBV29-1
CDR3 protein: CSVLRDTSEQYF
CDR3 DNA: TGCAGCGTGCTACGGGACACTAGCGAGCAGTACTTC

D gene: TRBD1
clone size: .
J gene: TRBJ1-5
V gene: TRBV7-9
CDR3 protein: CASSSAGGRDQPQHF
CDR3 DNA: TGTGCCAGCAGCTCCGCAGGGGGCAGGGATCAGCCCCAGCATTTT

D gene: TRBD1
clone size: .
J gene: TRBJ2-1
V gene: TRBV7-9
CDR3 protein: CASSMTGGNNEQFF
CDR3 DNA: TGTGCCAGCAGCATGACAGGGGGGAACAATGAGCAGTTCTTC

D gene: .
clone size: .
J gene: TRBJ2-1
V gene: TRBV2
CDR3 protein: CARAGGPGEQFF
CDR3 DNA: TGTGCCCGAGCCGGAGGGCCGGGTGAGCAGTTCTTC

D gene: .
clone size: .
J gene: TRBJ2-2
V gene: TRBV5-1
CDR3 protein: CASSWRRGTGELFF
CDR3 DNA: TGCGCCAGCAGCTGGCGGAGGGGAACCGGGGAGCTGTTTTTT

D gene: .
clone size: .
J gene: TRBJ1-2
V gene: TRBV11-2
CDR3 protein: CASSPDRQSNYGYTF
CDR3 DNA: TGTGCCAGCAGCCCAGATCGACAGAGTAACTATGGCTACACCTTC

D gene: TRBD2
clone size: .
J gene: TRBJ2-5
V gene: TRBV7-2
CDR3 protein: CASSPAPSGGQETQYF
CDR3 DNA: TGTGCCAGCAGCCCGGCGCCTAGCGGGGGCCAAGAGACCCAGTACTTC

D gene: .
clone size: .
J gene: TRBJ2-3
V gene: TRBV4-3
CDR3 protein: CASSQGGSTDTQYF
CDR3 DNA: TGCGCCAGCAGCCAAGGCGGTAGCACAGATACGCAGTATTTT

D gene: .
clone size: .
J gene: TRBJ2-7
V gene: TRBV7-2
CDR3 protein: CASSLALRSYEQYF
CDR3 DNA: TGTGCCAGCAGCTTAGCGCTAAGATCCTACGAGCAGTACTTC

D gene: .
clone size: .
J gene: TRBJ1-3
V gene: TRBV5-4
CDR3 protein: CASSLTGGSSGNTIYF
CDR3 DNA: TGTGCCAGCAGCCTCACAGGAGGGTCAAGTGGAAACACCATATATTTT

D gene: .
clone size: .
J gene: TRBJ1-1
V gene: TRBV7-9
CDR3 protein: CASSLAETGYTEAFF
CDR3 DNA: TGTGCCAGCAGCTTAGCGGAAACAGGTTACACTGAAGCTTTCTTT

D gene: TRBD2
clone size: .
J gene: TRBJ2-5
V gene: TRBV7-9
CDR3 protein: CASSPGLARQETQYF
CDR3 DNA: TGTGCCAGCAGCCCGGGACTAGCGAGACAAGAGACCCAGTACTTC

D gene: TRBD1
clone size: .
J gene: TRBJ2-1
V gene: TRBV7-2
CDR3 protein: CASSPWDRRVDNEQFF
CDR3 DNA: TGTGCCAGCAGCCCATGGGACAGGCGGGTGGACAATGAGCAGTTCTTC

D gene: TRBD1
clone size: .
J gene: TRBJ2-7
V gene: TRBV30
CDR3 protein: CAWSVRGQGGYEQYF
CDR3 DNA: TGTGCCTGGAGTGTACGGGGACAGGGGGGATACGAGCAGTACTTC

D gene: TRBD2
clone size: .
J gene: TRBJ2-1
V gene: TRBV28
CDR3 protein: CASSPPGTSGWGSYNEQFF
CDR3 DNA: TGTGCCAGCAGCCCTCCCGGGACTAGCGGTTGGGGCTCCTACAATGAGCAGTTCTTC

D gene: .
clone size: .
J gene: TRBJ1-2
V gene: TRBV28
CDR3 protein: CASKSGPGQYYGYTF
CDR3 DNA: TGTGCCAGCAAATCAGGCCCAGGACAGTACTATGGCTACACCTTC

D gene: TRBD1
clone size: .
J gene: TRBJ1-1
V gene: TRBV18
CDR3 protein: CASYSSGQERGHTEAFF
CDR3 DNA: TGTGCCAGCTACTCAAGCGGACAGGAACGTGGTCACACTGAAGCTTTCTTT

D gene: TRBD1
clone size: .
J gene: TRBJ2-5
V gene: TRBV4-1
CDR3 protein: CASSQAGTGQETQYF
CDR3 DNA: TGCGCCAGCAGCCAAGCGGGGACAGGTCAAGAGACCCAGTACTTC

D gene: TRBD1
clone size: once
J gene: TRBJ2-7
V gene: TRBV29-1
CDR3 protein: CSVVRGLTDQRQYF
CDR3 DNA: TGCAGCGTTGTTAGGGGGCTTACGGACCAACGGCAGTACTTC

D gene: TRBD1
clone size: .
J gene: TRBJ2-7
V gene: TRBV7-2
CDR3 protein: CASTLRGTGEHEQYF
CDR3 DNA: TGTGCCAGCACCCTGAGAGGGACAGGGGAGCACGAGCAGTACTTC

D gene: TRBD1
clone size: .
J gene: TRBJ2-7
V gene: TRBV7-9
CDR3 protein: CASSPGTGAISYEQYF
CDR3 DNA: TGTGCCAGCAGCCCCGGGACAGGGGCTATCTCCTACGAGCAGTACTTC

D gene: .
clone size: .
J gene: TRBJ2-5
V gene: TRBV7-8
CDR3 protein: CASSLAIARETQYF
CDR3 DNA: TGTGCCAGCAGCTTAGCGATAGCCAGAGAGACCCAGTACTTC